Each of the 15 T cell receptor beta chains below was sequenced from the same sample in a study of beta chain features in type 1 diabetes. Study-level results: In every one of the four CD4+ subsets, TCRB CDR3s were moderately but significantly shorter in Type 1 diabetes patients.

For these receptors, no antigen is known. Sequenced material consisted of expressed TCRB transcripts (all of the isolated RNA was reverse transcribed). The data were produced by immunoSEQ multiplex PCR, yet TCRdb's version contains in-frame clones alone and is incomplete. The sample has 600,000 to 700,000 clones, around 12% seen once; the top ten hold more than 0.1%. Sequenced input: naive CD4+ T cells from blood. These receptors were collected from a man aged 25 to 40 with type 1 diabetes.

The chain links TRBV19 to TRBJ2-5; D is undetermined. Between the trimmed V and J ends, which lost 0 bases and 7 bases, there was a span of 12 bases. Germline assignment: CDR1 LNHDA and CDR2 SQIVND (reference sequence). This CDR3 comprises 14 residues. In DNA, the CDR3 is TGTGCCAGTAGTATAGATGGCACCCCGAGGACCCAGTACTTC. Amino acid sequence: CASSIDGTPRTQYF.

This clone has only a few counts. J is TRBJ2-1 and V is TRBV6-1, with TRBD2 as a possible D gene (6 bases). The V gene lost 2 bases and the J gene lost 9 bases, with 11 bases spanning the gap. Germline CDR1 MNHNS, CDR2 SASEGT. The CDR3 has 13 residues. CDR3 in amino acids: CASSERRGAEQFF. CDR3 bases: TGTGCCAGCAGTGAACGGAGGGGTGCTGAGCAGTTCTTC.

The chain employs TRBV6-6 and TRBJ1-2, with 9 nucleotides matching TRBD1. Trimming removed 2 bases from V and 6 bases from J; junction bases left unmatched: 10. CDR1 is MNHNY, CDR2 SVGAGI, per germline (reference sequence). This CDR3 has 16 residues. In nucleotides, the CDR3 is TGTGCCAGCAGTTACCTGGGACAGGGTAGGAGGGATGGCTACACCTTC. Translated, it gives CASSYLGQGRRDGYTF.

V is TRBV7-9 and J is TRBJ1-1, with a weak D call TRBD1 (6 bases). The V gene's germline CDR1 is SEHNR and CDR2 FQNEAQ (reference sequence). Trimming stripped 2 bases from V and 10 bases from J, with 17 bases between. This CDR3 region has 14 residues. The CDR3: CASSLTPVVQGAFF. The CDR3 nucleotides are TGTGCCAGCAGCTTAACCCCGGTAGTACAGGGAGCTTTCTTT.

This clone came up a few times. The J gene is TRBJ2-1, the V gene TRBV25-1; D may correspond to TRBD1 or TRBD2 (5 bases each). The CDR3 length is 18 residues. Germline CDR1 and CDR2: MGHDK and SYGVNS. Trimming stripped 8 bases from V and 8 bases from J, with 31 bases between. CDR3 amino acids: CASSKNLGAGPRHDEQFF. The DNA of the CDR3 is TGTGCCAGCTCCAAAAATCTCGGGGCAGGGCCACGCCACGATGAGCAGTTCTTC.

The table lists this clone with a count of one. The gene calls are TRBV5-1 and TRBJ2-7, with D unclear. Germline V gives CDR1 SGHRS, CDR2 YFSETQ. V was trimmed by 4 bases and J by 0 bases, leaving 8 bases between them. The CDR3 contains 13 residues. This chain's CDR3 is CASSGQNSYEQYF. The CDR3 DNA is TGCGCCAGCAGCGGCCAGAACTCCTACGAGCAGTACTTC.

This clone was detected a few times. The same CDR3 also results from other DNA sequences found in this sample. This chain connects TRBV7-9 to TRBJ2-1; unclear D gene. The V gene's germline CDR1 is SEHNR and CDR2 FQNEAQ (reference sequence). Trimming removed 1 base at V and 5 bases at J, with 6 bases between. The CDR3 has 13 amino acids. The CDR3 sequence: CASSLGADNEQFF. In nucleotides, the CDR3 is TGTGCCAGCAGCTTAGGTGCGGACAATGAGCAGTTCTTC.

The chain combines TRBV19 with TRBJ2-2; 10 positions agree with TRBD2. This CDR3 region has 17 residues. After removal of 5 bases from V and 1 base from J, the junction contained 7 bases not matched to a gene. Germline CDR1 LNHDA, CDR2 SQIVND (reference sequence). CDR3 protein: CASSPPSGGLNTGELFF. CDR3 sequence (DNA): TGTGCCAGTAGTCCCCCTAGCGGGGGCTTGAACACCGGGGAGCTGTTTTTT.

This clone was detected a few times. The V call is TRBV7-9, the J call TRBJ2-5; D is possibly TRBD1 or TRBD2 (5 bases each). Deletions cut 3 bases from V and 5 bases from J, with 10 bases between. The V gene's germline CDR1 is SEHNR and CDR2 FQNEAQ (reference sequence). CDR3 size: 13 residues. The CDR3 reads CASSFGGVETQYF. CDR3 sequence (DNA): TGTGCCAGCAGCTTTGGGGGAGTTGAGACCCAGTACTTC.

The rearrangement joins TRBV11-3 to TRBJ2-4; D could derive from TRBD1 or TRBD2 (6 bases each). This CDR3 spans 12 amino acids. Germline V gives CDR1 SGHNT, CDR2 YENEEA. Trimming took off 3 bases at V and 9 bases at J, with 9 bases between the two ends. The CDR3 bases are TGTGCCAGCAGCTTGGAGGGGGGCATTCAGTACTTC. It is translated as CASSLEGGIQYF.

The rearrangement uses TRBV4-2 and TRBJ1-6; 9 positions match TRBD1. With 3 bases clipped from V and 7 bases from J, the junction kept 7 bases outside the gene matches. Germline assignment: CDR1 LGHNA and CDR2 YNFKEQ. The CDR3 totals 16 residues. CDR3 nucleotide sequence: TGTGCCAGCAGCCAGGACAGGGGTGGGGAAAATTCACCCCTCCACTTT. It encodes CASSQDRGGENSPLHF.

The CDR3 sequence: CASSPSDAGGQETQYF. The CDR3, as DNA: TGTGCCAGCAGCCCCTCGGATGCGGGGGGCCAAGAGACCCAGTACTTC. The genes are TRBV11-3 and TRBJ2-5, with TRBD2 identical over 8 bases. Germline loops: CDR1 SGHNT, CDR2 YENEEA. This CDR3 is built from 16 residues. V trimming: 5 bases; J trimming: 1 base; junction bases outside the gene matches: 9.

The chain carries TRBV5-6 and TRBJ1-5; D unclear. The CDR3 has 13 amino acids. Trimming removed 0 bases from V and 5 bases from J, with 6 bases in between. The germline V gene encodes CDR1 SGHDT and CDR2 YYEEEE. The CDR3 loop is CASSLGSDQPQHF. CDR3 sequence (DNA): TGTGCCAGCAGCTTGGGATCGGATCAGCCCCAGCATTTT.

The chain recombines TRBV28 with TRBJ2-2, with D perhaps given as TRBD1 or TRBD2 (6 bases each). This CDR3 is built from 16 residues. V gave up 5 bases and J gave up 4 bases, with 17 bases separating them. Germline loops: CDR1 MDHEN, CDR2 SYDVKM. The CDR3 loop reads CASSPPRGDGTGELFF. CDR3 coding DNA: TGTGCCAGCAGTCCTCCTAGGGGGGATGGCACCGGGGAGCTGTTTTTT. The full variable domain, in which reference TRBV28 and TRBJ2-2 provide the parts outside the CDR3, is DVKVTQSSRYLVKRTGEKVFLECVQDMDHENMFWYRQDPGLGLRLIYFSYDVKMKEKGDIPEGYSVSREKKERFSLILESASTNQTSMYLCASSPPRGDGTGELFFGEGSRLTVL.

The V and J genes are TRBV29-1 and TRBJ2-3; D is undetermined. V was pared by 4 bases and J by 6 bases, with 14 bases between. From germline, CDR1 is SQVTM and CDR2 ANQGSEA. The CDR3 sequence is 13 residues long. CDR3 DNA sequence: TGCAGCGTTGCGAACCAACAGTGGGATACGCAGTATTTT. Protein sequence: CSVANQQWDTQYF.